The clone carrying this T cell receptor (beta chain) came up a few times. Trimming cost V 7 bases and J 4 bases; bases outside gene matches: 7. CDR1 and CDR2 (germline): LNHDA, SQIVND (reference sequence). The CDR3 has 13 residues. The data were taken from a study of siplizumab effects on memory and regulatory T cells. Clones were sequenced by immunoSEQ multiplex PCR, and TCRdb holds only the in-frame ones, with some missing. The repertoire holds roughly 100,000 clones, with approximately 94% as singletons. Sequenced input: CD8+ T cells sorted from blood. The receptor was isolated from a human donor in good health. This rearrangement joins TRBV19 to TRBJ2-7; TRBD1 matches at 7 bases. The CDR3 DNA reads TGTGCCAGTATCGGGACAGCGCCTTACGAGCAGTACTTC. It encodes CASIGTAPYEQYF.